Below, one T cell receptor (beta chain) is given with its context. No antigen is known for it. Using immunoSEQ multiplex PCR, the repertoire was profiled, and TCRdb retains in-frame clones only, with some absent. The sample consists of about 40,000 clones, 70% to 90% of them appearing once. The data belong to a study of T cells in localized non-small cell lung cancer. Study conclusions and caveats: A median of roughly 52 of the top 100 tumor clones appeared in adjacent lung, which was paired and uninvolved.

The ends lost 6 bases at V and 7 bases at J; junction bases unmatched: 14. Germline V CDR1 and CDR2: MDHEN, SYDVKM. CDR3 length: 16 residues. The receptor was isolated from a man between 40 and 70 years old with stage I lung adenocarcinoma. This rearrangement joins TRBV28 to TRBJ2-2, with 7 bases matching TRBD1. This sample comprised peripheral blood, obtained before any cancer treatment. This chain's CDR3 is CASSRTRTGLGGELFF. The CDR3 nucleotides read TGTGCCAGCAGCCGGACACGGACAGGTCTGGGCGGGGAGCTGTTTTTT. Based on the CDR3 plus reference TRBV28 and TRBJ2-2, the full variable domain is DVKVTQSSRYLVKRTGEKVFLECVQDMDHENMFWYRQDPGLGLRLIYFSYDVKMKEKGDIPEGYSVSREKKERFSLILESASTNQTSMYLCASSRTRTGLGGELFFGEGSRLTVL.